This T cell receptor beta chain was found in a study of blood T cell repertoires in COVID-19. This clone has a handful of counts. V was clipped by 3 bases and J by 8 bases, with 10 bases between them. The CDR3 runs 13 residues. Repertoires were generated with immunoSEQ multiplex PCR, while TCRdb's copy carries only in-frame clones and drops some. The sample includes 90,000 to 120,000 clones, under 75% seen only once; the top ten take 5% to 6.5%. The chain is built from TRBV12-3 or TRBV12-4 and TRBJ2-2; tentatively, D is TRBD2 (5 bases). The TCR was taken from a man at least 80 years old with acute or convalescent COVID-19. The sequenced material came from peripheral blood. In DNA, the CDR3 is TGTGCCAGCAGTTTCGGGATTAAGGGGGAGCTGTTTTTT. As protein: CASSFGIKGELFF.